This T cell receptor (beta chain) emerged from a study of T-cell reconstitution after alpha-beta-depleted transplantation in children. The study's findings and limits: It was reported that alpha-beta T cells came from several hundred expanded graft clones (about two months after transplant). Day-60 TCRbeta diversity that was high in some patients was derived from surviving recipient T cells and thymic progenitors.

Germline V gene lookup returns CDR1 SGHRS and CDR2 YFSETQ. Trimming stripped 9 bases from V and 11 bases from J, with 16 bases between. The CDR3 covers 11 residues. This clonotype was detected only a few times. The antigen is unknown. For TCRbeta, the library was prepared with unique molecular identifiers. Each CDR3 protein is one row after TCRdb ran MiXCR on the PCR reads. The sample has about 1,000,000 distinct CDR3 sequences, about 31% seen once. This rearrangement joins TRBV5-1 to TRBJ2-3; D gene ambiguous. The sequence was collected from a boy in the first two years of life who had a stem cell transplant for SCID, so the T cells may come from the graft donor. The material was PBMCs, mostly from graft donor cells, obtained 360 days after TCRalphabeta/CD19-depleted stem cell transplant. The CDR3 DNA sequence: TGCGCCACCTCGGATTTTCGCGAGCAGTATTTT. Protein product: CATSDFREQYF. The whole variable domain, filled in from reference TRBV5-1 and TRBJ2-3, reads KAGVTQTPRYLIKTRGQQVTLSCSPISGHRSVSWYQQTPGQGLQFLFEYFSETQRNKGNFPGRFSGRQFSNSRSEMNVSTLELGDSALYLCATSDFREQYFGPGTRLTVL.